These 25 T cell receptor beta chains were sequenced from one sample in a study of blood T cells in healthy people across ages (dated by TCRdb to between 2014 and 2016). Library preparation employed 5' RACE. Data came from an Illumina HiSeq 2500. A second roughly 7 to 12 cycle PCR used a sample-barcoded 5' primer and a J-beta primer mix. The raw public reads went through TCRdb reprocessing: fastp at Q25, MiXCR clone calling, in-frame beta chains kept. All rows with the same CDR3 protein become a single entry with the most common DNA and genes. For this sample there are over 950,000 distinct CDR3 sequences; 30% to 40% appear just once. Around 13% of the sample is taken by the ten largest. The sequenced material came from blood. All receptors come from a young man in good health.

This clonotype was seen a handful of times. V and J are TRBV7-6 and TRBJ2-3; weak D call: TRBD2 (6 bases). The CDR3 has 14 residues. The V end was cut by 4 bases, the J end by 4 bases, with 12 bases between. Germline CDR1 and CDR2: SGHVS and FNYEAQ. The CDR3 nucleotides are TGTGCCAGCAGCTGGGGGGTGACGCCAGATACGCAGTATTTT. Translation gives CASSWGVTPDTQYF.

The chain recombines TRBV11-2 with TRBJ1-1; no firm D call. Germline CDR1 SGHAT, CDR2 FQNNGV. The CDR3 covers 14 residues. Between the trimmed V and J ends, which lost 2 bases and 1 base, there was a span of 8 bases. CDR3 sequence: CASSLFSGNTEAFF. DNA for the CDR3: TGTGCCAGCAGCTTATTCTCAGGGAACACTGAAGCTTTCTTT.

J is TRBJ2-3 and V is TRBV4-1; D gene uncertain. The V gene's germline CDR1 is MGHRA and CDR2 YSYEKL. V lost 0 bases, J lost 2 bases, and 15 bases lay in between. The CDR3 is made up of 17 amino acids. CDR3 DNA sequence: TGCGCCAGCAGCCAAGATCGAAAGGTAGAGCACACAGATACGCAGTATTTT. Protein: CASSQDRKVEHTDTQYF.

This sequence joins TRBV12-3 or TRBV12-4 and TRBJ1-4, with D uncertain. The CDR3 is 14 amino acids. V shed 8 bases and J shed 7 bases, with 17 bases lying between them. The CDR3 sequence is CASARAEEGEKLFF. The CDR3 bases are TGTGCCAGCGCTCGGGCCGAGGAGGGTGAAAAACTGTTTTTT.

This clonotype has only a few counts. J is TRBJ1-1 and V is TRBV25-1; D may be TRBD1 (5 bases). The CDR3 is 16 residues long. Deletions cut 1 base from V and 5 bases from J, with 17 bases between. Germline assignment: CDR1 MGHDK and CDR2 SYGVNS. The CDR3 here is CASSEWGGDPQTEAFF. The CDR3 bases are TGTGCCAGCAGTGAATGGGGGGGGGACCCGCAAACTGAAGCTTTCTTT.

As for this clonotype: A much bigger clone sits one base away, suggesting this may be a read error. This rearrangement joins TRBV20-1 to TRBJ1-2, with 8 bases lining up with TRBD1. Trimming removed 3 bases from V and 8 bases from J; junction bases left unmatched: 8. This CDR3 region has 13 residues. Germline CDR1 DFQATT, CDR2 SNEGSKA (reference sequence). The CDR3 spells CSASSQGGKGYTF. For the CDR3, the DNA is TGCAGTGCTAGCTCACAGGGGGGGAAGGGCTACACCTTC.

The rearrangement joins TRBV5-1 to TRBJ2-2, with D tentatively TRBD1 (5 bases). From germline, CDR1 is SGHRS and CDR2 YFSETQ. This CDR3 region has 14 residues. V dropped 7 bases and J dropped 0 bases, with 10 bases sitting between them. The CDR3 DNA is TGCGCCAGCTCTGGGGCAACGAACACCGGGGAGCTGTTTTTT. This encodes CASSGATNTGELFF.

This clonotype was picked up many times. The CDR3 DNA reads as TGCAGTGCAATGCCGGGACAGGGCGACTATGGCTACACCTTC. Translation: CSAMPGQGDYGYTF. This chain uses TRBV20-1 with TRBJ1-2, with 9 bases that match TRBD1. With V trimmed by 6 bases and J by 3 bases, 8 bases remained unmatched. Germline V lookup: CDR1 DFQATT, CDR2 SNEGSKA (reference sequence). This CDR3 contains 14 residues.

This chain connects TRBV4-1 to TRBJ2-3; D is possibly TRBD1 (5 bases). V was clipped by 1 base and J by 0 bases, with 17 bases between them. The germline gives CDR1 MGHRA, CDR2 YSYEKL. The CDR3 totals 18 residues. CDR3 sequence reads: CASSQVQGSGFSTDTQYF. CDR3 bases: TGCGCCAGCAGCCAAGTGCAGGGATCCGGGTTTAGCACAGATACGCAGTATTTT.

The chain recombines TRBV6-1 with TRBJ2-1; 7 bases are a match to TRBD2. The CDR3 loop spans 15 amino acids. Germline CDR1 MNHNS, CDR2 SASEGT. V trimming: 7 bases; J trimming: 2 bases; junction bases outside the gene matches: 8. The CDR3 sequence: CASMGGGSTYNEQFF. CDR3 nucleotide sequence: TGTGCCAGCATGGGGGGGGGATCGACCTACAATGAGCAGTTCTTC.

The rearrangement uses TRBV10-2 and TRBJ1-5, with a possible D match to TRBD1 (6 bases). This CDR3 is 14 amino acids long. Between the trimmed V and J ends, which lost 6 bases and 3 bases, there was a span of 12 bases. CDR1 and CDR2 (germline): WSHSY, SAAADI. The CDR3 bases are TGCGCCAGCAGGTTGGCAGGGGCCAATCAGCCCCAGCATTTT. Amino acids: CASRLAGANQPQHF.

In nucleotides, the CDR3 is TGCAGCGTGAGTCGGGCGACGAACACTGAAGCTTTCTTT. Translated: CSVSRATNTEAFF. The chain uses TRBV29-1 and TRBJ1-1; D is unresolved. CDR1 and CDR2 from the germline V gene are SQVTM and ANQGSEA. Between the trimmed V and J ends, which lost 6 bases and 1 base, there was a span of 12 bases. CDR3 length: 13 residues.

This clonotype was counted only a few times. This chain links TRBV6-2 or TRBV6-3 with TRBJ1-4; D not resolved. V was shortened by 6 bases and J by 4 bases, with 15 bases between the two germline ends. CDR1 and CDR2 from the germline V gene are MNHEY and SVGEGT. The length of the CDR3 is 15 residues. The CDR3 protein is CASRSLQEINEKLFF. CDR3 bases: TGTGCCAGCAGGTCCCTTCAGGAGATTAATGAAAAACTGTTTTTT.

V gene TRBV3-1 combines with J gene TRBJ2-1; no clear D gene. Trimming took off 2 bases at V and 4 bases at J, with 6 bases between the two ends. Germline V CDR1 and CDR2: LGHDT, YNNKEL (reference sequence). The CDR3 contains 13 residues. The CDR3 sequence: CASSQKGYNEQFF. The CDR3 region has the DNA TGTGCCAGCAGCCAAAAGGGTTACAATGAGCAGTTCTTC.

Remarks on this clonotype: A much larger clone is a single base away; this may be a read error. This chain uses TRBV27 with TRBJ2-7; 9 bases agree with TRBD1. From germline, CDR1 is MNHEY and CDR2 SMNVEV (reference sequence). The CDR3 runs 13 residues. The CDR3 DNA sequence: TGTGCCAGCAGTTTGGACAGGGGAGTCGAGCGGTACTTC. As protein: CASSLDRGVERYF.

This clonotype has only a few counts. The chain recombines TRBV5-1 with TRBJ1-1, with 8 bases matching TRBD1. CDR1 SGHRS and CDR2 YFSETQ come from the germline V gene. V was clipped by 4 bases and J by 4 bases; unmatched bases: 9. The CDR3 consists of 15 residues. The CDR3 protein is CASSLPDRASTEAFF. The DNA of the CDR3 is TGCGCCAGCAGCCTGCCGGACAGGGCATCCACTGAAGCTTTCTTT.

The table lists this clonotype with a few counts. The J gene is TRBJ1-2, the V gene TRBV4-1, with no clear D. Deletions cut 2 bases from V and 5 bases from J, with 18 bases between. This CDR3 has 16 residues. Per the germline V gene, CDR1 is MGHRA and CDR2 is YSYEKL. The CDR3 DNA follows: TGCGCCAGCAGCCAAATCCGAAGGGTAACCTATTATGGCTACACCTTC. It specifies CASSQIRRVTYYGYTF.

The chain carries TRBV9 and TRBJ2-1; 10 bases agree with TRBD1. Germline values: CDR1 SGDLS, CDR2 YYNGEE. After removal of 4 bases from V and 3 bases from J, the junction contained 10 bases not matched to a gene. This CDR3 comprises 17 residues. CDR3 in DNA: TGTGCCAGCAGCACCGTCGCGACAGGGGGCTTCTACAATGAGCAGTTCTTC. Protein product: CASSTVATGGFYNEQFF.

This clonotype occurred a few times. V is TRBV6-6 and J is TRBJ1-5; possible D gene TRBD1, 5 bases. From germline, CDR1 is MNHNY and CDR2 SVGAGI (reference sequence). The V and J ends lost 7 bases and 0 bases respectively, with 13 bases between them. The CDR3 totals 15 residues. The CDR3 is CASIDSFYSNQPQHF. The CDR3 DNA follows: TGTGCCAGCATCGACAGCTTCTATAGCAATCAGCCCCAGCATTTT.

This clonotype appeared a few times. The rearrangement uses TRBV20-1 and TRBJ2-3; TRBD1 aligns across 9 bases. Trimming at V came to 8 bases and at J to 2 bases, leaving 5 bases not matched to a gene. Germline V lookup: CDR1 DFQATT, CDR2 SNEGSKA (reference sequence). This CDR3 region has 13 residues. The CDR3, as DNA: TGCAGTCTGAGGGACAGGGTCACAGATACGCAGTATTTT. The encoded protein is CSLRDRVTDTQYF.

V and J are TRBV7-2 and TRBJ1-5; D is unclear. V was clipped by 4 bases and J by 2 bases, with 9 bases between them. Germline lookup yields CDR1 SGHTA and CDR2 FQGNSA. The CDR3 totals 14 residues. The CDR3: CASSSIVGNQPQHF. In DNA form, the CDR3 reads TGTGCCAGCAGCTCTATAGTAGGCAATCAGCCCCAGCATTTT.

This clonotype was seen more than once but under ten times. This chain uses TRBV12-5 with TRBJ2-1; 9 nucleotides align to TRBD1. V lost 7 bases and J lost 5; bases outside the gene matches: 9. The CDR3 is 15 amino acids. Germline V gives CDR1 LGHNT, CDR2 FRNRAP. The CDR3 loop is CASALDRGRDNEQFF. CDR3 nucleotide sequence: TGTGCTAGTGCCTTAGACAGGGGGAGAGACAATGAGCAGTTCTTC.

The table lists this clonotype with many counts. This rearrangement joins TRBV27 to TRBJ2-5; TRBD1 matches at 7 bases. From germline, CDR1 is MNHEY and CDR2 SMNVEV (reference sequence). J was trimmed by 2 bases and V by 6 bases; bases with no gene match: 6. The CDR3 has 14 residues. CDR3 in amino acids: CASRPGQLQETQYF. The CDR3 bases are TGTGCCAGCAGGCCGGGACAGCTACAAGAGACCCAGTACTTC.

This clonotype was seen many times. The chain recombines TRBV29-1 with TRBJ2-3; 7 bases align to TRBD1. CDR3 size: 13 residues. Germline CDR1 and CDR2: SQVTM and ANQGSEA. Unmatched junction bases numbered 9, after V lost 7 bases and J lost 5 bases. The CDR3 DNA follows: TGCAGCGGGGGATCAGGGGGACAAGATACGCAGTATTTT. As protein: CSGGSGGQDTQYF.

The chain employs TRBV7-9 and TRBJ1-4; D may be TRBD1 (5 bases). V lost 8 bases to trimming and J lost 5 bases, with 12 bases between them. CDR1 is SEHNR and CDR2 is FQNEAQ in the germline V gene (reference sequence). The CDR3 loop spans 13 amino acids. Written as DNA, the CDR3 is TGTGCCAGCGGACCGACAGAGAATGAAAAACTGTTTTTT. Translation: CASGPTENEKLFF.